The clone carrying this T cell receptor beta chain was counted only a few times. A second roughly 6 to 11 cycle PCR used barcoded and J-beta primers. TCRdb recomputed calls from the 5' RACE reads with MiXCR, one row per CDR3 protein. The table records hundreds of thousands of distinct CDR3 sequences, around 36% of them present only once. This specimen belongs to a study of blood T cells in healthy people across ages. Germline values: CDR1 SGHTA, CDR2 FQGTGA. The V and J ends lost 4 bases and 7 bases, in that order; junction bases with no gene match: 11. The CDR3 is 16 residues long. The sample taken for sequencing was blood. This sequence originates from a man in his late teens or twenties in good health. The rearrangement joins TRBV7-3 to TRBJ1-1, with 11 bases matching TRBD1. The CDR3 region is CASSSLGGQGAGEAFF. The CDR3 DNA reads as TGTGCCAGCAGCTCCTTAGGTGGACAGGGGGCAGGTGAAGCTTTCTTT.